A selection of T cell receptor beta chains follows, all from one sample in a study of patients and donors after allogeneic stem cell transplantation. TCRdb processed the RT-PCR reads anew with MiXCR; each CDR3 protein has one entry. The table has around 170,000 distinct CDR3 sequences, 24% seen once. The source material was blood, either unsorted or a sorted T cell fraction (not recorded which). The source is a human donor who was either an allogeneic HSCT recipient or a stem cell or donor lymphocyte infusion donor (not recorded which). It is not recorded whose cells these are; they may come from a transplant donor. CDR3s include the opening cysteine and the closing phenylalanine or tryptophan.

V: TRBV7-3; J: TRBJ2-1; CDR3: CASSFGNGGAPNEQFF
V: TRBV10-3; J: TRBJ2-7; CDR3: CAIRDTGEQYF
V: TRBV5-5; J: TRBJ2-1; CDR3: CASSLGQRFYNEQFF
V: TRBV7-9; J: TRBJ1-1; CDR3: CASSPQGAGTEAFF
V: TRBV11-2; J: TRBJ2-1; CDR3: CASSFYNEQFF
V: TRBV20-1; J: TRBJ2-3; CDR3: CSALAADTQYF
V: TRBV6-5; J: TRBJ1-4; CDR3: CASSTRVWNEKLFF
V: TRBV2; J: TRBJ2-6; CDR3: CASSDPSVSGANVLTF
V: TRBV4-2; J: TRBJ2-7; CDR3: CASSQERIVDSYYEQYF
V: TRBV12-3/TRBV12-4; J: TRBJ1-6; CDR3: CASSHPGQGGSYNSPLHF
V: TRBV12-3/TRBV12-4; J: TRBJ2-3; CDR3: CASSYLGGGAIDTQYF
V: TRBV7-2; J: TRBJ1-1; CDR3: CASSFRQDEAFF
V: TRBV29-1; J: TRBJ2-6; CDR3: CSVRTASPSGANVLTF
V: TRBV3-1; J: TRBJ1-4; CDR3: CASSDRGDEKLFF
V: TRBV5-5; J: TRBJ1-6; CDR3: CASSSWDRGNSPLHF
V: TRBV7-3; J: TRBJ2-1; CDR3: CASSILAGESNEQFF
V: TRBV6-5; J: TRBJ1-3; CDR3: CASSPGQGGNTIYF
V: TRBV28; J: TRBJ2-7; CDR3: CASSLFPAEQYF
V: TRBV12-3/TRBV12-4; J: TRBJ1-4; CDR3: CASSLGGANEKLFF
V: TRBV12-3/TRBV12-4; J: TRBJ2-1; CDR3: CAGSGGPPPLKYNEQFF
V: TRBV7-3; J: TRBJ2-3; CDR3: CASSLGGGRSTDTQYF
V: TRBV6-5; J: TRBJ2-5; CDR3: CASRHRGAQETQYF
V: TRBV20-1; J: TRBJ2-1; CDR3: CSAPRDYDNEQFF
V: TRBV20-1; J: TRBJ2-3; CDR3: CSARVTDTQYF
V: TRBV6-2/TRBV6-3; J: TRBJ2-7; CDR3: CASRAGVRAYEQYF
V: TRBV5-6; J: TRBJ2-2; CDR3: CASSVTGGARTGELFF
V: TRBV29-1; J: TRBJ2-5; CDR3: CSVERVETQYF
V: TRBV6-5; J: TRBJ2-1; CDR3: CASSYLTRINEQFF